The T cell receptor beta chain described here comes from a study of cytomegalovirus exposure and HLA in healthy donors. The study's findings and limits: Later analysis showed most CMV-associated TCR beta chains appearing HLA-restricted.

The CDR3 is made up of 17 amino acids. V trimming: 5 bases; J trimming: 3 bases; junction bases outside the gene matches: 6. The germline V gene encodes CDR1 MNHEY and CDR2 SMNVEV (reference sequence). A note on this clone: Antigen unknown.

Primers included in the PCR were 60 Vbeta and 13 Jbeta primers. Some clones are missing from TCRdb's copy, which holds only in-frame ones; the method was immunoSEQ multiplex PCR. Of roughly 80,000 clones listed, about four fifths were seen once; the top ten hold around 1.8%. The TCR sequence derives from a woman in her twenties or thirties in good health and CMV-seronegative. The chain employs TRBV27 and TRBJ2-6; 11 nucleotides match TRBD1. Sequenced input: PBMCs. The CDR3 nucleotides are TGTGCCAGCAGTCCCGGGACAGGGGGTAGTGGGGCCAACGTCCTGACTTTC. Encoded protein: CASSPGTGGSGANVLTF.